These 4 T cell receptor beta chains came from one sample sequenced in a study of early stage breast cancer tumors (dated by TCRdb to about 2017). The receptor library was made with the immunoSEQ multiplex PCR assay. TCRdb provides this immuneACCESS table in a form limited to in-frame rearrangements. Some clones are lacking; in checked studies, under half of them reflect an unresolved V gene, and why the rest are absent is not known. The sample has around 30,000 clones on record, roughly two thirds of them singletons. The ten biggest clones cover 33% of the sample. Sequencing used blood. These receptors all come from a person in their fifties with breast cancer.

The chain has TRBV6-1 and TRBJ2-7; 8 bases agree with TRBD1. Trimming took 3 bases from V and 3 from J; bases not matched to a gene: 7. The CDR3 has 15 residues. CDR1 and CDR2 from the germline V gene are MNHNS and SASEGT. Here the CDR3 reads CASSDSQGGRYEQYF. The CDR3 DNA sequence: TGTGCCAGCAGTGATTCACAGGGGGGTCGCTACGAGCAGTACTTC.

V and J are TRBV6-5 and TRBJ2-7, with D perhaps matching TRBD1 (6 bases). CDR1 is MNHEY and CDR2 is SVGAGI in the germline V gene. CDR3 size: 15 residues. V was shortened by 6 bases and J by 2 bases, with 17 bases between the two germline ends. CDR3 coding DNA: TGTGCCAGCAGGGACCTTGGGGGCCCTACCTACGAGCAGTACTTC. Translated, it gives CASRDLGGPTYEQYF.

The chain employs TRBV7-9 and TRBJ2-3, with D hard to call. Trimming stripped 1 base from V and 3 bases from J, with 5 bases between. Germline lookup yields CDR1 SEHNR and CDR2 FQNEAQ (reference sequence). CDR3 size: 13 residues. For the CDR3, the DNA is TGTGCCAGCAGCTTAGGCAGAACAGATACGCAGTATTTT. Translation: CASSLGRTDTQYF. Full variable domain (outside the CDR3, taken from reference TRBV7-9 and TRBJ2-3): DTGVSQNPRHKITKRGQNVTFRCDPISEHNRLYWYRQTLGQGPEFLTYFQNEAQLEKSRLLSDRFSAERPKGSFSTLEIQRTEQGDSAMYLCASSLGRTDTQYFGPGTRLTVL.

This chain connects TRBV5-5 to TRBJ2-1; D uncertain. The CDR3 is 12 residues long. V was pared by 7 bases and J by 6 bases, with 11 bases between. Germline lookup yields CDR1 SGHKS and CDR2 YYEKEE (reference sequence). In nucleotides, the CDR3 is TGTGCCAGCTCCTTTCCGAGCAATGAGCAGTTCTTC. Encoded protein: CASSFPSNEQFF.